Shown below are 22 T cell receptor beta chains from a single sample sequenced in a study of low-dose radiotherapy and immunotherapy resistance in tumors. Time point: before trial treatment. With TRAV- and TRBV-specific primers, first-strand cDNA was made, covering the alpha and beta chains. Amplification of TCRs used a constant-region primer and V-primer adapter for roughly 20 PCR cycles. TCRdb called the reads again in MiXCR, with one record for every CDR3 protein. Of 75,000 to 95,000 distinct CDR3 sequences in the sample, approximately 19% were seen once. The specimen comprised PBMCs, sampled before treatment. Receptor source: a male donor with prostate cancer.

This clonotype was found many times. V and J are TRBV4-1 and TRBJ1-3, with a tentative D call TRBD1 (5 bases). The germline V gene has CDR1 MGHRA and CDR2 YSYEKL. Trimming cost V 3 bases and J 12 bases, with 15 bases left between them. This CDR3 region has 13 residues. The CDR3 bases are TGCGCCAGCAGCCAGGGGGATACGTCTGTCATATATTTT. It specifies CASSQGDTSVIYF.

This clonotype was counted at least ten times. The chain combines TRBV14 with TRBJ2-1, with 14 nucleotides matching TRBD2. CDR1 is SGHDN, CDR2 FVKESK, per germline. This CDR3 contains 17 residues. V lost 4 bases to trimming and J lost 8 bases; unmatched junction nucleotides: 10. DNA of the CDR3: TGTGCCAGCAGCCGCCGACCGGGACTAGCGGGAGTTGATGAGCAGTTCTTC. This codes for CASSRRPGLAGVDEQFF.

This clonotype was recorded at least ten times. The chain employs TRBV29-1 and TRBJ2-5; D gene ambiguous. CDR1 SQVTM and CDR2 ANQGSEA come from the germline V gene. The germline V and J ends were trimmed by 7 bases and 5 bases, with 11 bases remaining between them. The CDR3 has 11 amino acids. The CDR3 sequence is CSAKIGETQYF. The CDR3 nucleotides are TGCAGCGCTAAAATTGGCGAGACCCAGTACTTC.

This clonotype was observed many times. The rearrangement links TRBV20-1 to TRBJ2-7; D remains unclear. V gave up 6 bases and J gave up 3 bases, with 21 bases separating them. This CDR3 comprises 15 residues. Germline loops: CDR1 DFQATT, CDR2 SNEGSKA (reference sequence). The CDR3 coding sequence is TGCAGTGCCTTCAAATCCACAGACACCTACTACGAGCAGTACTTC. Amino acid sequence: CSAFKSTDTYYEQYF.

This clonotype came up many times. This CDR3 is CASSPDRNTDTQYF. The CDR3 nucleotides read TGTGCCAGCAGCCCGGACAGAAACACAGATACGCAGTATTTT. This chain links TRBV7-3 with TRBJ2-3; tentative D call: TRBD1 (6 bases). Trimming removed 5 bases from V and 2 bases from J, with 11 bases in between. This CDR3 is built from 14 residues. Germline V gene sequence: CDR1 SGHTA, CDR2 FQGTGA.

The table lists this clonotype with many counts. The chain links TRBV9 to TRBJ2-1; TRBD2 agrees at 13 bases. Germline V gives CDR1 SGDLS, CDR2 YYNGEE. V trimming: 4 bases; J trimming: 4 bases; junction bases outside the gene matches: 2. The CDR3 is made up of 15 amino acids. The CDR3 nucleotides read TGTGCCAGCAGCCCGGGACTAGCGGGATACAATGAGCAGTTCTTC. It is translated as CASSPGLAGYNEQFF.

This clonotype was observed once. A read error is possible here, since a much larger clone lies one base away. The chain is built from TRBV4-1 and TRBJ2-1, with 9 bases matching TRBD2. In germline, CDR1 is MGHRA, CDR2 YSYEKL. This CDR3 has 14 residues. The CDR3 DNA is TGCGCCAGCAGCCAGGGACTAGCCTACAATAAGCAGTTCTTC. Translated: CASSQGLAYNKQFF.

V usage is TRBV25-1 and J usage is TRBJ2-7, with TRBD2 as a possible D gene (6 bases). With 8 bases removed from V and 2 bases from J, the gap between germline ends came to 13 bases. Germline V gene sequence: CDR1 MGHDK, CDR2 SYGVNS. There are 13 residues in the CDR3. The CDR3 region has the DNA TGTGCCAGCGGCGGGGACGGTCCCTACGAGCAGTACTTC. It is translated as CASGGDGPYEQYF.

This clonotype was seen ten or more times. The rearrangement links TRBV30 to TRBJ2-1; D might be TRBD1 (5 bases). V was trimmed by 0 bases and J by 7 bases, leaving 19 bases between them. Germline V gene sequence: CDR1 GTSNPN, CDR2 SVGIG (reference sequence). The CDR3 runs to 16 residues. The CDR3 sequence is CAWSVLTGRFGNEQFF. The CDR3 region has the DNA TGTGCCTGGAGTGTCCTTACAGGCCGGTTTGGGAATGAGCAGTTCTTC. Full variable domain (remainder filled in from reference TRBV30 and TRBJ2-1): SQTIHQWPATLVQPVGSPLSLECTVEGTSNPNLYWYRQAAGRGLQLLFYSVGIGQISSEVPQNLSASRPQDRQFILSSKKLLLSDSGFYLCAWSVLTGRFGNEQFFGPGTRLTVL.

This clonotype was recorded many times. The chain employs TRBV5-1 and TRBJ2-1, with a tentative D call TRBD2 (6 bases). Looked up from germline, CDR1 is SGHRS and CDR2 is YFSETQ. The CDR3 length is 15 residues. With 0 bases removed from V and 4 bases from J, the gap between germline ends came to 11 bases. The CDR3 loop reads CASSLALAHYNEQFF. The CDR3 nucleotides are TGCGCCAGCAGCTTGGCGCTAGCGCATTACAATGAGCAGTTCTTC.

This clonotype was counted at least ten times. The chain carries TRBV6-2 or TRBV6-3 and TRBJ1-1, with D maybe TRBD1 (6 bases). Germline CDR1 reads MNHEY; CDR2 reads SVGEGT. Trimming stripped 5 bases from V and 3 bases from J, with 16 bases between. The CDR3 is made up of 15 amino acids. The CDR3 spells CASSATGTLHTEAFF. The CDR3 bases are TGTGCCAGCAGTGCGACCGGGACACTCCACACTGAAGCTTTCTTT.

This clonotype has at least ten counts. This sequence joins TRBV29-1 and TRBJ2-7; D possibly corresponds to TRBD2 (6 bases). The CDR3 is made up of 12 amino acids. Germline CDR1 is SQVTM and CDR2 is ANQGSEA. The CDR3 loop is CAGRVSSYEQYF. CDR3 coding DNA: TGCGCGGGGCGGGTTAGCTCCTACGAGCAGTACTTC.

In the case of this clonotype: A far larger clone is one base from this, pointing to a likely read error. The chain links TRBV5-3 to TRBJ1-2, with 10 bases aligning to TRBD1. TRBV5-3 is flagged as an ORF with uncertain function. The J segment lost 10 bases and the V segment lost 8 bases, leaving 23 bases of the junction unmatched. The CDR3 consists of 17 residues. Written as DNA, the CDR3 is TGTGCCAGCAGGCTCACCGTCCCCAGACAGGGGGCCGGTGTCTACACCTTC. Its protein is CASRLTVPRQGAGVYTF.

This clonotype showed up many times. The genes are TRBV23-1 and TRBJ2-7; TRBD2 is a possible D gene (5 bases). TRBV23-1 carries the ORF label, with uncertain function. There are 16 residues in the CDR3. Trimming removed 0 bases at V and 0 bases at J, with 12 bases between. CDR3 sequence: CASSQSHQRISYEQYF. CDR3 sequence (DNA): TGCGCCAGCAGTCAATCGCACCAGCGGATCTCCTACGAGCAGTACTTC.

The sample holds many counts of this clonotype. The rearrangement uses TRBV7-9 and TRBJ1-5; TRBD1 is a possible D gene (6 bases). Germline V CDR1 and CDR2: SEHNR, FQNEAQ (reference sequence). CDR3 length equals 16 residues. Trimming removed 2 bases at V and 4 bases at J, with 15 bases between. The CDR3 DNA is TGTGCCAGCAGCTTATACGTAGGGGGGGGTAATCAGCCCCAGCATTTT. Translated: CASSLYVGGGNQPQHF.

This clonotype was detected many times. The chain couples TRBV2 to TRBJ2-7; the match to TRBD1 covers 8 bases. Germline CDR1 and CDR2: SNHLY and FYNNEI. This CDR3 has 17 amino acids. Germline trimming cut 5 bases from V and 4 bases from J; bases unmatched to any gene: 16. CDR3 DNA: TGTGCCAGCAGTACTGACAGGGGCGTTTGGTTTATGTACGAGCAGTACTTC. Protein product: CASSTDRGVWFMYEQYF.

This clonotype has ten or more counts. The rearrangement joins TRBV7-8 to TRBJ2-2, with TRBD2 matching 9 bases. Losses at the gene ends were 3 bases for V and 7 bases for J; bases not matched to a gene: 18. Germline assignment: CDR1 SGHVS and CDR2 FQNEAQ. The CDR3 sequence is 19 residues long. For the CDR3, the DNA is TGTGCCAGCAGCTTCCACCCTATAGCGGGGGACGTGCGTGGCGGGGAGCTGTTTTTT. The encoded protein is CASSFHPIAGDVRGGELFF. The whole variable domain, remainder taken from reference TRBV7-8 and TRBJ2-2, is GAGVSQSPRYKVAKRGQDVALRCDPISGHVSLFWYQQALGQGPEFLTYFQNEAQLDKSGLPSDRFFAERPEGSVSTLKIQRTQQEDSAVYLCASSFHPIAGDVRGGELFFGEGSRLTVL.

This clonotype was recorded at least ten times. CDR3 DNA: TGTGCCAGCAGCTCAAATCTAGCGGGAGACGGCACCGGGGAGCTGTTTTTT. The encoded protein is CASSSNLAGDGTGELFF. The rearrangement joins TRBV7-8 to TRBJ2-2; TRBD2 matches 10 bases. Germline V CDR1 and CDR2: SGHVS, FQNEAQ. Trimming at V came to 4 bases and at J to 4 bases, leaving 9 bases not matched to a gene. CDR3 length equals 17 residues. Looking up the rest from reference TRBV7-8 and TRBJ2-2 gives the full variable domain: GAGVSQSPRYKVAKRGQDVALRCDPISGHVSLFWYQQALGQGPEFLTYFQNEAQLDKSGLPSDRFFAERPEGSVSTLKIQRTQQEDSAVYLCASSSNLAGDGTGELFFGEGSRLTVL.

This clonotype was counted many times. The chain joins TRBV5-1 to TRBJ1-2; D gene unclear. The V end was cut by 3 bases, the J end by 4 bases, with 10 bases between. Germline V gene data show CDR1 as SGHRS and CDR2 as YFSETQ. There are 13 residues in the CDR3. The CDR3 nucleotides are TGCGCCAGCAGCTCGGACGGCACCTATGGCTACACCTTC. The encoded protein is CASSSDGTYGYTF.

The chain is built from TRBV5-1 and TRBJ1-1, with 9 bases matching TRBD1. CDR3 size: 17 residues. Germline-derived CDR1 and CDR2 are SGHRS and YFSETQ. V shed 4 bases, J shed 3 bases, and the junction held 13 bases outside the gene matches. CDR3 coding DNA: TGCGCCAGCAGCGGGGTCGGGACAGGGAAATCGGACACTGAAGCTTTCTTT. Its protein product is CASSGVGTGKSDTEAFF.

This clonotype appeared many times. The rearrangement links TRBV7-2 to TRBJ2-3; possibly TRBD2 for D (5 bases). Germline assignment: CDR1 SGHTA and CDR2 FQGNSA. The CDR3 consists of 13 residues. Trimming stripped 5 bases from V and 2 bases from J, with 8 bases between. For the CDR3, the DNA is TGTGCCAGCAGCCCGGACTTCACAGATACGCAGTATTTT. It is translated as CASSPDFTDTQYF. Complete variable domain (other parts from reference TRBV7-2 and TRBJ2-3): GAGVSQSPSNKVTEKGKDVELRCDPISGHTALYWYRQSLGQGLEFLIYFQGNSAPDKSGLPSDRFSAERTGGSVSTLTIQRTQQEDSAVYLCASSPDFTDTQYFGPGTRLTVL.

The chain uses TRBV5-1 and TRBJ1-1; 10 nucleotides agree with TRBD1. Germline trimming cut 7 bases from V and 3 bases from J; bases unmatched to any gene: 6. This CDR3 region has 14 residues. Germline assignment: CDR1 SGHRS and CDR2 YFSETQ. The CDR3: CASARDRGDTEAFF. Written as DNA, the CDR3 is TGCGCCAGCGCCCGGGACAGGGGAGACACTGAAGCTTTCTTT.